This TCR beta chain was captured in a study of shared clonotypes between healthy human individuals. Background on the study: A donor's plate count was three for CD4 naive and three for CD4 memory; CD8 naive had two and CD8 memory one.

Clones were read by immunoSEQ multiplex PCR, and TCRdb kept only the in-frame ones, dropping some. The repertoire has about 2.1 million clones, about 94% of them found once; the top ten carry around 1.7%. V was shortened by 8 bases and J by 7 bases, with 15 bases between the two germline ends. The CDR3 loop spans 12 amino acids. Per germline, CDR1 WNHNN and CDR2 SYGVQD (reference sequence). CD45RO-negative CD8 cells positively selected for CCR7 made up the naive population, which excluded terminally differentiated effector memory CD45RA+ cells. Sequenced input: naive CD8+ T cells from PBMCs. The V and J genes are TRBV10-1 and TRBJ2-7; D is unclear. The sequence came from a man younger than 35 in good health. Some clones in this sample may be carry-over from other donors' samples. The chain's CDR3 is CASRDLRQEQYF. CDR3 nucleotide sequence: TGCGCCAGCCGCGACCTGCGGCAAGAGCAGTACTTC.